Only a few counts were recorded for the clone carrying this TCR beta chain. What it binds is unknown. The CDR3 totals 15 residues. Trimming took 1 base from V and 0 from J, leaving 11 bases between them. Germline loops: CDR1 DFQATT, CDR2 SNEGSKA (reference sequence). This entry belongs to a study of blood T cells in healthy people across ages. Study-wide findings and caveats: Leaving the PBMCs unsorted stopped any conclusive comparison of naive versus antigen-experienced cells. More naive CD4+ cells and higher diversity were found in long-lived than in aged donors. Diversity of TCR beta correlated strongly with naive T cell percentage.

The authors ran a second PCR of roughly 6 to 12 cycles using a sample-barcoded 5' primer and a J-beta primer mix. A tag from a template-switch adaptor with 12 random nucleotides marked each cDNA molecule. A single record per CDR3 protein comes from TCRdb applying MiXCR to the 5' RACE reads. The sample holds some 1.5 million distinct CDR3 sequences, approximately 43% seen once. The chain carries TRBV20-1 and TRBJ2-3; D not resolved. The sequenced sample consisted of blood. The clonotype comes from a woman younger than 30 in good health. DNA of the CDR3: TGCAGTGCTAGAGTCCGGAGCGCAAGCACAGATACGCAGTATTTT. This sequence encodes CSARVRSASTDTQYF.